These 27 T cell receptor beta chains share one sample of origin, sequenced in a study of post-analysis software for immune sequencing data. cDNA libraries of TCR beta carried unique molecular identifiers. TCRdb ran MiXCR on the PCR reads and lists one entry per CDR3 protein. The sample carries about 820,000 distinct CDR3 sequences, around 53% recorded once. Study-wide findings and caveats: In patients, TRBV5-6, TRBV5-1 and TRBV20-1 belonged to several TRBV segments found more frequently than in controls.

Their antigens are not known. The sequenced material came from blood. These receptors all come from a girl between 5 and 17 years old with multiple sclerosis.

The J gene is TRBJ1-2, the V gene TRBV11-2; D is unclear. The ends were cut back, 3 bases at V and 8 bases at J, with 13 bases in the middle. The CDR3 totals 13 residues. Per germline, CDR1 SGHAT and CDR2 FQNNGV. CDR3 in amino acids: CASSFAAPSGYTF. As DNA, the CDR3 is TGTGCCAGCAGCTTTGCCGCCCCATCCGGCTACACCTTC.

This clonotype was counted only a few times. The chain has TRBV5-1 and TRBJ2-5, with D perhaps TRBD2 (5 bases). CDR3 length: 14 residues. Deletions cut 0 bases from V and 3 bases from J, with 9 bases between. Germline V gives CDR1 SGHRS, CDR2 YFSETQ. The CDR3 bases are TGCGCCAGCAGCTTGGTAGACTACAAAGAGACCCAGTACTTC. Protein: CASSLVDYKETQYF.

The chain links TRBV7-6 to TRBJ2-3, with 7 bases fitting TRBD1. This CDR3 is built from 16 residues. The V gene end was trimmed by 5 bases and the J gene end by 3 bases; junction bases not matched to a gene: 11. CDR1 is SGHVS and CDR2 is FNYEAQ in the germline V gene. CDR3 in DNA: TGTGCCAGCAGCAGCTCACAGGGGTTTAAGACAGATACGCAGTATTTT. It is translated as CASSSSQGFKTDTQYF.

This chain links TRBV12-3 or TRBV12-4 with TRBJ1-6; perhaps TRBD1 as D (6 bases). CDR3 length: 17 amino acids. The V end lost 6 bases, the J end lost 7 bases, and 22 bases lay between the germline ends. The CDR3 protein is CASSSVFGGASNSPLHF. The CDR3 nucleotides are TGTGCCAGCAGCTCCGTATTCGGGGGGGCGTCGAATTCACCCCTCCACTTT.

At least ten counts were recorded for this clonotype. The rearrangement joins TRBV20-1 to TRBJ2-5; 16 bases are a match to TRBD2. Trimming removed 6 bases from V and 1 base from J; junction bases left unmatched: 11. The CDR3 has 18 residues. CDR1 and CDR2 from the germline V gene are DFQATT and SNEGSKA (reference sequence). As DNA, the CDR3 is TGCAGTGCCCAATCGGGACTAGCGGGAGGGAGTCTCCAAGAGACCCAGTACTTC. This translates into CSAQSGLAGGSLQETQYF.

The chain links TRBV6-1 to TRBJ1-2; D may be TRBD1 (5 bases). This CDR3 is 14 amino acids long. V gave up 7 bases and J gave up 4 bases, with 16 bases separating them. Per germline, CDR1 MNHNS and CDR2 SASEGT. This CDR3 is CASTEGGASYGYTF. As DNA, the CDR3 is TGTGCCAGCACCGAGGGCGGGGCTAGCTATGGCTACACCTTC.

The genes are TRBV29-1 and TRBJ2-7; the match to TRBD2 covers 12 bases. CDR1 is SQVTM and CDR2 is ANQGSEA in the germline V gene. There are 13 residues in the CDR3. The CDR3 nucleotides read TGCAGTGGTAGGACTAGCGGGGCCTACGAGCAGTACTTC. Protein sequence: CSGRTSGAYEQYF.

The rearrangement links TRBV7-2 to TRBJ1-6, with TRBD1 identical over 7 bases. V was pared by 3 bases and J by 10 bases, with 0 bases of the junction left unmatched. The CDR3 consists of 12 residues. CDR1 and CDR2 from the germline V gene are SGHTA and FQGNSA. This CDR3 reads CASSFRGSPLHF. CDR3 nucleotide sequence: TGTGCCAGCAGCTTCAGGGGGTCACCCCTCCACTTT.

This clonotype was found a few times. The chain is built from TRBV19 and TRBJ1-2; weak D call: TRBD1 (5 bases). The CDR3 contains 11 residues. Germline-derived CDR1 and CDR2 are LNHDA and SQIVND (reference sequence). Trimming stripped 6 bases from V and 4 bases from J, with 6 bases between. The CDR3 reads CASSDSYGYTF. CDR3 DNA: TGTGCCAGTAGCGACAGCTATGGCTACACCTTC.

The J gene is TRBJ2-1, the V gene TRBV5-1; TRBD1 matches 8 bases. The better agreement between TRBJ2-7 and the DNA end casts doubt on the J call. CDR3 length equals 15 residues. CDR1 and CDR2 (germline): SGHRS, YFSETQ. The CDR3, as DNA: TGCGCCAGCGGGAATTCTGCGGGACAGGAATACGAGCAGTACTTC. It is translated as CASGNSAGQEYEQYF.

In this sample, this clonotype turned up once. The chain carries TRBV20-1 and TRBJ2-1; D is perhaps TRBD1 or TRBD2 (6 bases each). In germline, CDR1 is DFQATT, CDR2 SNEGSKA (reference sequence). The germline V and J ends were trimmed by 6 bases and 7 bases, with 19 bases remaining between them. The CDR3 runs to 14 residues. The CDR3 loop reads CSAPLGGDKNEQFF. CDR3 coding DNA: TGCAGTGCGCCTCTGGGGGGCGATAAGAATGAGCAGTTCTTC.

This chain joins TRBV5-1 and TRBJ2-7, with D uncertain. V was trimmed by 5 bases and J by 0 bases, leaving 12 bases between them. This CDR3 is built from 14 residues. Germline assignment: CDR1 SGHRS and CDR2 YFSETQ. The CDR3, as DNA: TGCGCCAGCAGGGAAGGGCTGAGCTCCTACGAGCAGTACTTC. Protein product: CASREGLSSYEQYF.

The rearrangement uses TRBV3-1 and TRBJ1-3, with D unclear. V was trimmed by 3 bases and J by 1 base, leaving 7 bases between them. This CDR3 spans 14 amino acids. The V gene's germline CDR1 is LGHDT and CDR2 YNNKEL (reference sequence). The CDR3 protein is CASSHRSSGNTIYF. The CDR3 DNA is TGTGCCAGCAGCCACAGGAGTTCTGGAAACACCATATATTTT.

This chain uses TRBV7-9 with TRBJ2-6; D is unclear. CDR1 and CDR2 (germline): SEHNR, FQNEAQ (reference sequence). The CDR3 is 16 amino acids. Trimming took off 4 bases at V and 4 bases at J, with 14 bases between the two ends. This chain's CDR3 is CASSSSKALGANVLTF. CDR3 sequence (DNA): TGTGCCAGCAGCTCCTCAAAGGCACTCGGGGCCAACGTCCTGACTTTC. Based on the CDR3 plus reference TRBV7-9 and TRBJ2-6, the full variable domain is DTGVSQNPRHKITKRGQNVTFRCDPISEHNRLYWYRQTLGQGPEFLTYFQNEAQLEKSRLLSDRFSAERPKGSFSTLEIQRTEQGDSAMYLCASSSSKALGANVLTFGAGSRLTVL.

This clonotype was counted a few times. The gene calls are TRBV15 and TRBJ2-7, with TRBD2 matching 14 bases. This CDR3 is 16 amino acids long. Germline V gene sequence: CDR1 LNHNV, CDR2 YYDKDF (reference sequence). V was pared by 3 bases and J by 6 bases, with 7 bases of the junction left unmatched. The CDR3 nucleotides read TGTGCCACCAGCAGGGTAAAGGGACTAGCGGGAGTCGAGCAGTACTTC. It is translated as CATSRVKGLAGVEQYF. Variable domain in full (rest from reference TRBV15 and TRBJ2-7): DAMVIQNPRYQVTQFGKPVTLSCSQTLNHNVMYWYQQKSSQAPKLLFHYYDKDFNNEADTPDNFQSRRPNTSFCFLDIRSPGLGDTAMYLCATSRVKGLAGVEQYFGPGTRLTVT.

This rearrangement joins TRBV14 to TRBJ2-7; 9 bases map to TRBD1. The germline V gene has CDR1 SGHDN and CDR2 FVKESK. The CDR3 runs 15 residues. Trimming took 0 bases from V and 4 from J; bases not matched to a gene: 4. DNA of the CDR3: TGTGCCAGCAGCCAAGAGGGACAGGGTGGGTACGAGCAGTACTTC. Encoded protein: CASSQEGQGGYEQYF.

CDR3 amino acids: CASRMGLSKYQETQYF. The DNA for the CDR3 is TGTGCCAGCAGGATGGGACTCTCAAAGTACCAAGAGACCCAGTACTTC. This chain connects TRBV2 to TRBJ2-5; the D gene is possibly TRBD2 (6 bases). This CDR3 comprises 16 residues. The V and J ends lost 6 bases and 0 bases respectively, with 17 bases between them. CDR1 and CDR2 from the germline V gene are SNHLY and FYNNEI.

The gene calls are TRBV5-6 and TRBJ2-5; D might be TRBD1 (7 bases). V was pared by 1 base and J by 4 bases, with 11 bases between. Germline V CDR1 and CDR2: SGHDT, YYEEEE. The CDR3 is 14 residues long. The CDR3 nucleotides read TGTGCCAGCAGCTTGAACAGGGGAGGAGAGACCCAGTACTTC. Its protein is CASSLNRGGETQYF.

The genes are TRBV2 and TRBJ2-2; D is possibly TRBD1 (6 bases). V was shortened by 6 bases and J by 6 bases, with 11 bases between the two germline ends. Germline values: CDR1 SNHLY, CDR2 FYNNEI. The length of the CDR3 is 13 residues. The CDR3 loop is CASSYGQSGELFF. As DNA, the CDR3 is TGTGCCAGCAGCTATGGACAGTCCGGGGAGCTGTTTTTT.

This rearrangement joins TRBV20-1 to TRBJ2-1; D remains ambiguous. The CDR3 totals 16 residues. V was shortened by 0 bases and J by 4 bases, with 16 bases between the two germline ends. Germline V CDR1 and CDR2: DFQATT, SNEGSKA (reference sequence). CDR3: CSARDRAPQAYNEQFF. CDR3 DNA: TGCAGTGCTAGAGATCGGGCTCCACAAGCATACAATGAGCAGTTCTTC.

The J gene is TRBJ2-1, the V gene TRBV12-5; D is possibly TRBD1 (6 bases). The germline gives CDR1 LGHNT, CDR2 FRNRAP. Trimming removed 5 bases from V and 6 bases from J, with 11 bases in between. The CDR3 consists of 13 residues. The CDR3 protein is CASGTRGCNEQFF. The CDR3 nucleotides read TGTGCTAGTGGTACCAGGGGATGCAATGAGCAGTTCTTC.

The V call is TRBV6-6, the J call TRBJ1-2; TRBD1 matches at 7 bases. After removal of 6 bases from V and 7 bases from J, the junction contained 11 bases not matched to a gene. From germline, CDR1 is MNHNY and CDR2 SVGAGI (reference sequence). The CDR3 has 14 residues. The CDR3 DNA sequence: TGTGCCAGCAGCAACCGACAGGGTATAGGTGGCTACACCTTC. Translation: CASSNRQGIGGYTF.

The chain has TRBV5-1 and TRBJ2-1, with 11 bases aligning to TRBD2. J lost 8 bases, V lost 5 bases, and 12 bases had no gene match. The CDR3 sequence is 16 residues long. The V gene's germline CDR1 is SGHRS and CDR2 YFSETQ. The CDR3 sequence: CASRRTPGLAADEQFF. The CDR3 bases are TGCGCCAGCAGACGAACACCGGGACTAGCGGCCGATGAGCAGTTCTTC.

This clonotype showed up just once. This chain connects TRBV19 to TRBJ2-1; 7 nucleotides match TRBD2. The germline CDR1 and CDR2 sequences are LNHDA and SQIVND (reference sequence). The CDR3 consists of 13 residues. V lost 6 bases, J lost 5 bases, and 4 bases stayed unmatched. DNA of the CDR3: TGTGCCAGTAGAGTAGCGGGTCACAATGAGCAGTTCTTC. Its translation is CASRVAGHNEQFF.

The V and J genes are TRBV20-1 and TRBJ2-7, with D possibly TRBD1 on 5 matching bases. The CDR3 totals 13 residues. CDR1 is DFQATT and CDR2 is SNEGSKA in the germline V gene (reference sequence). The ends were cut back, 3 bases at V and 3 bases at J, with 12 bases in the middle. The CDR3 DNA reads as TGCAGTGCTAGGGGGCCGTGGAGCTACGAGCAGTACTTC. Its translation is CSARGPWSYEQYF.

V usage is TRBV4-1 and J usage is TRBJ2-7; no reliable D call. The J call may be in error: the DNA end matches TRBJ2-5 better. CDR1 and CDR2 (germline): MGHRA, YSYEKL. The CDR3 sequence is 15 residues long. CDR3 in DNA: TGCGCCAGCAGCCAAGGGACCTTCCTGCCGGAGACCCAGTACTTC. Its protein product is CASSQGTFLPETQYF.

The chain has TRBV6-2 or TRBV6-3 and TRBJ1-1; D gene unclear. CDR3 size: 16 residues. Per germline, CDR1 MNHEY and CDR2 SVGEGT. V was cut by 7 bases and J by 4 bases, with 22 bases left in between. In nucleotides, the CDR3 is TGTGCCAGCACTCGGACCGCATATGGAATTTTCACTGAAGCTTTCTTT. Translated, it gives CASTRTAYGIFTEAFF.